This TCR beta chain came from a study of blood T cells in healthy people across ages. Trimming shortened V by 3 bases and J by 5 bases, and 14 bases separated the two germline ends. This CDR3 region has 14 residues. The germline V gene encodes CDR1 SQVTM and CDR2 ANQGSEA. Then a second PCR, running roughly 7 to 11 cycles, was carried out with a sample-barcoded 5' primer and a J-beta primer mix. With 12 random nucleotides, a template-switch adaptor tagged each individual cDNA molecule. TCRdb re-called the 5' RACE reads with MiXCR, one entry per CDR3 protein. The sample carries 600,000 to 850,000 distinct CDR3 sequences, around a quarter recorded once. A word on this clonotype: The antigen remains unidentified.

Study observations and caveats: PBMC samples, being unsorted, prevented any conclusive comparison of naive and antigen-experienced cells.

This sample also appeared in a second study, on T cells of mothers and their children. In that study: Related pairs of mothers and children showed slightly higher, non-significant overlap versus unrelated pairs.

Sequencing used blood. This chain connects TRBV29-1 to TRBJ2-1; D ambiguous. This TCR was recovered from a boy aged 5-17 years in good health. CDR3 amino acids: CSVDSGILNNEQFF. In nucleotides, the CDR3 is TGCAGCGTTGATTCCGGAATACTTAACAATGAGCAGTTCTTC.